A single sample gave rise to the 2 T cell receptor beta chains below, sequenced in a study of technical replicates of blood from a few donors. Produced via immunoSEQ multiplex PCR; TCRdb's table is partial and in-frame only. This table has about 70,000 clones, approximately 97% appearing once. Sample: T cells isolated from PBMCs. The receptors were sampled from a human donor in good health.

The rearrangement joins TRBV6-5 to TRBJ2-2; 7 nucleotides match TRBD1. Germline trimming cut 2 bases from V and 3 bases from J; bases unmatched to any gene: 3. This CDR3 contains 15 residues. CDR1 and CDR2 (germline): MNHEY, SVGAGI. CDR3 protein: CASSYDRDHTGELFF. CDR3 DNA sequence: TGTGCCAGCAGTTACGACAGGGATCACACCGGGGAGCTGTTTTTT.

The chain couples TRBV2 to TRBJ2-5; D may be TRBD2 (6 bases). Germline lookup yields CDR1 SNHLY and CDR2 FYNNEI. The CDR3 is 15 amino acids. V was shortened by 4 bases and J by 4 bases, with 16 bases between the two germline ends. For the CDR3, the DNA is TGTGCCAGCAGTGCGGGGCAGGGACTTAGAGAGACCCAGTACTTC. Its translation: CASSAGQGLRETQYF.